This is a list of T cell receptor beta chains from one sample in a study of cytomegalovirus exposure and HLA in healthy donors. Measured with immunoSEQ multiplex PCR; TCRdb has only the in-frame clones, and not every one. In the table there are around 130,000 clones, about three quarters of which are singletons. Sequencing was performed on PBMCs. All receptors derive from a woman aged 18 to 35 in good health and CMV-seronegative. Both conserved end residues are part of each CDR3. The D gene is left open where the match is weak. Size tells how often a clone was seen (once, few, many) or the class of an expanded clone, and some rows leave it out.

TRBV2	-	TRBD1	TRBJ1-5	TGTGCCAGCAGCGGGGGACAGAGATATCAGCCCCAGCATTTT	CASSGGQRYQPQHF
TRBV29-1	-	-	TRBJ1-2	TGCAGCTCTACGGGGGGCAGCTATGGCTACACCTTC	CSSTGGSYGYTF
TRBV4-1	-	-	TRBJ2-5	TGCGCCAGCAGCCGAGAACTGGGACAATTAGAGACCCAGTACTTC	CASSRELGQLETQYF
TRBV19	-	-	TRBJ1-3	TGTGCCAGTAGTAAGAGATCCACCTCTGGAAACACCATATATTTT	CASSKRSTSGNTIYF
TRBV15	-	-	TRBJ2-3	TGTGCCACCAGCTGGCGTAGCGGCACAGATACGCAGTATTTT	CATSWRSGTDTQYF
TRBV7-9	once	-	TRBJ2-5	TGTGCCAGCAGCTTAGCGCTAGCGTGGGAGACCCAGTACTTC	CASSLALAWETQYF
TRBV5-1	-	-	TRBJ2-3	TGCGCCAGCAGCAGTGTTTTAGGACGGTCCGGGGGGCTTTTCACAGATACGCAGTATTTT	CASSSVLGRSGGLFTDTQYF
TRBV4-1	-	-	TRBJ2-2	TGCGCCAGCAGCCTCTCTTCGGGGGACACCGGGGAGCTGTTTTTT	CASSLSSGDTGELFF
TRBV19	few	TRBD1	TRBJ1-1	TGTGCCAGTAGTCCGCCCCTAGGACAGGTGAACACTGAAGCTTTCTTT	CASSPPLGQVNTEAFF
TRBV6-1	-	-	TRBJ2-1	TGTGCCAGCAGTGACCCCGGAGCCAACAATGAGCAGTTCTTC	CASSDPGANNEQFF
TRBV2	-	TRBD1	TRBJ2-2	TGTGCCAGCAGTGCGAGGGGGCATAACACCGGGGAGCTGTTTTTT	CASSARGHNTGELFF
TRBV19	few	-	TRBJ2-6	TGTGCCAGTATCAGGAGGGCTGGGGCCAACGTCCTGACTTTC	CASIRRAGANVLTF
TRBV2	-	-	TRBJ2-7	TGTGCCAGCAGTGTTTACAGGCCCTACGAGCAGTACTTC	CASSVYRPYEQYF
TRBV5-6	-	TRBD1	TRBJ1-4	TGTGCCAGCAGCGGAGGGGGCGTTGATGAAAAACTGTTTTTT	CASSGGGVDEKLFF
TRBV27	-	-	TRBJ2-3	TGTGCCAGCAGTCCCCAGGGGGGACGGGTTCCAGATACGCAGTATTTT	CASSPQGGRVPDTQYF
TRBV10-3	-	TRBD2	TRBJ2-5	TGTGCCATCAGCACTGCGACTAGCGGGAGCCAAGAGACCCAGTACTTC	CAISTATSGSQETQYF
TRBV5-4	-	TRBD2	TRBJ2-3	TGTGCCAGCAGCCTCCGGTTGACTAGCGCAGTATCCGATACGCAGTATTTT	CASSLRLTSAVSDTQYF
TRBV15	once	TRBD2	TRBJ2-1	TGTGCCACCAGCAGAGTGCGGGAGGGAAACAATGAGCAGTTCTTC	CATSRVREGNNEQFF
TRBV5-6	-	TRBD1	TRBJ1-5	TGTGCCAGCAGCTGGTGGACAGGTGACTATAGCAATCAGCCCCAGCATTTT	CASSWWTGDYSNQPQHF
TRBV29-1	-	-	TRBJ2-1	TGCAGCGCCCCAGGGTCTAGAGAAGGATACAATGAGCAGTTCTTC	CSAPGSREGYNEQFF
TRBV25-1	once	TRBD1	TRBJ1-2	TGTGCCAGCAGTGAATGGGGACAGAGTGGCTACACCTTC	CASSEWGQSGYTF
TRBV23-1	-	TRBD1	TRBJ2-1	TGCGCCAGCGGCCCCGGGGTGGGACAGAATAAAATATTCTACAATGAGCAGTTCTTC	CASGPGVGQNKIFYNEQFF
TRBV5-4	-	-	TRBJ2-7	TGTGCCAGCAGCCCGACTAGAGAATTCGACGAGCAGTACTTC	CASSPTREFDEQYF
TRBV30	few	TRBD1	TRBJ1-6	TGTGCCTGGAGCCTAAGGACAGGGAAGGAATCACCCCTCCACTTT	CAWSLRTGKESPLHF
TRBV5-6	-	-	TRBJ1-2	TGTGCCAGCAGCTTCGAAACTGACAGGAATATGTATGGCTACACCTTC	CASSFETDRNMYGYTF
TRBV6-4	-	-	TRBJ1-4	TGTGCCAGCCATCCGGGTCCTAATGAAAAACTGTTTTTT	CASHPGPNEKLFF
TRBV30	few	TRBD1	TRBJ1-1	TGTGCCTGGAGTGCCGGACAGGGGAACACTGAAGCTTTCTTT	CAWSAGQGNTEAFF